The 8 T cell receptor beta chains below were found in one sample sequenced in a study of radiation and T cells in renal cell carcinoma. Profiling relied on immunoSEQ multiplex PCR, and the TCRdb table lists in-frame clones only, not all of them. The data hold fewer than 85,000 clones, with approximately 90% observed a single time. Time point indicated: blood 4 weeks post-SBRT, at nephrectomy. Treatment: 15 Gy SBRT to primary tumor, nephrectomy 4 weeks later. The sample here was blood, taken from a patient whose treatment included radiotherapy and nephrectomy. The source of these receptors is a woman between 65 and 79 years old with renal cell carcinoma.

This clone came up a few times. The chain is built from TRBV19 and TRBJ1-1; 7 bases fit TRBD1. Germline trimming cut 7 bases from V and 8 bases from J; bases unmatched to any gene: 10. The germline gives CDR1 LNHDA, CDR2 SQIVND (reference sequence). CDR3 length: 13 residues. DNA for the CDR3: TGTGCCAGTACCATTGGACAGGCCCTGGAAGCTTTCTTT. It encodes CASTIGQALEAFF.

The V gene is TRBV5-4, the J gene TRBJ2-5; 9 nucleotides line up with TRBD2. This CDR3 contains 15 residues. CDR1 SGHNT and CDR2 YYREEE come from the germline V gene (reference sequence). V dropped 2 bases and J dropped 5; count of bases not matched to a gene: 7. The CDR3 reads CASSLRRGGPETQYF. In nucleotides, the CDR3 is TGTGCCAGCAGCTTAAGGCGGGGGGGCCCTGAGACCCAGTACTTC.

The rearrangement joins TRBV11-2 to TRBJ1-2; weak D call: TRBD1 (5 bases). There are 15 residues in the CDR3. Germline assignment: CDR1 SGHAT and CDR2 FQNNGV. Between the trimmed V and J ends, which lost 0 bases and 1 base, there was a span of 9 bases. The CDR3 region is CASSLDLGVNYGYTF. The CDR3 DNA is TGTGCCAGCAGCTTAGATCTAGGGGTTAACTATGGCTACACCTTC.

This clone was detected a few times. The CDR3 nucleotides read TGTGCCAGCAGCTTGAGTCAGGGGAATGAAAAACTGTTTTTT. Its protein product is CASSLSQGNEKLFF. The chain combines TRBV11-1 with TRBJ1-4; D perhaps matches TRBD1 (6 bases). V was shortened by 3 bases and J by 5 bases, with 10 bases between the two germline ends. The germline gives CDR1 SGHAT, CDR2 FQDESV (reference sequence). This CDR3 contains 14 residues. The full variable domain, completed using reference TRBV11-1 and TRBJ1-4, is EAEVAQSPRYKITEKSQAVAFWCDPISGHATLYWYRQILGQGPELLVQFQDESVVDDSQLPKDRFSAERLKGVDSTLKIQPAELGDSAMYLCASSLSQGNEKLFFGSGTQLSVL.

V usage is TRBV28 and J usage is TRBJ2-3; no clear D. The CDR3 covers 14 residues. With 8 bases removed from V and 0 bases from J, the gap between germline ends came to 12 bases. Germline CDR1 reads MDHEN; CDR2 reads SYDVKM. CDR3 region: CASGMVTSTDTQYF. The DNA for the CDR3 is TGTGCCAGCGGAATGGTAACTAGCACAGATACGCAGTATTTT.

The chain combines TRBV27 with TRBJ1-4; D not resolved. This CDR3 is 11 amino acids long. CDR1 and CDR2 (germline): MNHEY, SMNVEV (reference sequence). Trimming left V 6 bases short and J 8 bases short, with 7 bases between. This CDR3 reads CASSPGEKLFF. DNA for the CDR3: TGTGCCAGCAGCCCGGGGGAAAAACTGTTTTTT.

The rearrangement joins TRBV18 to TRBJ2-6, with 12 bases aligning to TRBD1. CDR1 and CDR2 from the germline V gene are KGHSH and LQKENI. Trimming removed 4 bases from V and 3 bases from J; junction bases left unmatched: 7. This CDR3 region has 18 residues. DNA of the CDR3: TGTGCCAGCTCACACCCGGGACAGGGGGCTTATGGGGCCAACGTCCTGACTTTC. It is translated as CASSHPGQGAYGANVLTF. Complete variable domain (other parts from reference TRBV18 and TRBJ2-6): NAGVMQNPRHLVRRRGQEARLRCSPMKGHSHVYWYRQLPEEGLKFMVYLQKENIIDESGMPKERFSAEFPKEGPSILRIQQVVRGDSAAYFCASSHPGQGAYGANVLTFGAGSRLTVL.

The chain links TRBV19 to TRBJ2-7; D gene uncertain. CDR3 length: 14 amino acids. Germline V CDR1 and CDR2: LNHDA, SQIVND (reference sequence). V lost 3 bases to trimming and J lost 0 bases, with 9 bases between them. The CDR3 here is CASSIKASSYEQYF. The CDR3 nucleotides read TGTGCCAGTAGTATCAAGGCCTCCTCCTACGAGCAGTACTTC.